This T cell receptor beta chain was observed in a study of neurological immune-mediated disorders. This clonotype occurred many times. cDNA was made by 5'RACE with 10-nucleotide random UMIs. TCRdb re-called the 5' RACE reads with MiXCR, one entry per CDR3 protein. The repertoire includes about 95,000 distinct CDR3 sequences, 3.5% to 4% of them detected once, and about 6% sits in the top ten. This CDR3 is 15 amino acids long. V lost 0 bases and J 3 bases, leaving 9 bases between the germline ends. Looked up from germline, CDR1 is MNHEY and CDR2 is SVGAGI. The origin of this receptor is a woman aged 18 to 35 with multiple sclerosis. Input material: PBMCs. This chain connects TRBV6-5 to TRBJ1-5, with D hard to call. The CDR3 region is CASSYSRQNNQPQHF. The CDR3 DNA is TGTGCCAGCAGTTACTCGAGGCAGAACAATCAGCCCCAGCATTTT.